The 10 T cell receptor beta chains given below trace back to one sample, sequenced in a study of cytomegalovirus exposure and HLA in healthy donors. Use of 60 Vbeta and 13 Jbeta primers characterized the PCR. Profiled with immunoSEQ multiplex PCR; TCRdb holds only in-frame clones, not every one. Here the sample spans some 200,000 clones, 9.5% to 15% being singletons. Specimen: PBMCs. Every receptor here comes from a man aged 45-65 years in good health and CMV-seropositive.

This rearrangement joins TRBV19 to TRBJ2-4, with TRBD2 matching over 7 bases. The CDR3 contains 15 residues. Germline V gene lookup returns CDR1 LNHDA and CDR2 SQIVND (reference sequence). V trimming: 1 base; J trimming: 6 bases; junction bases outside the gene matches: 6. The CDR3 nucleotides read TGTGCCAGTAGTATAGTGGGGCGGGGGAGAAACATTCAGTACTTC. It yields the protein CASSIVGRGRNIQYF.

This chain uses TRBV5-4 with TRBJ2-1; D unresolved. Germline loops: CDR1 SGHNT, CDR2 YYREEE (reference sequence). V was pared by 4 bases and J by 7 bases, with 12 bases between. The CDR3 extends over 13 amino acids. CDR3 in DNA: TGTGCCAGCAGCAACCCCGGGTGGAATGAGCAGTTCTTC. It specifies CASSNPGWNEQFF.

The CDR3 DNA is TGTGCCAGCAGCTTATTTTCACAGCTCTCTGGAAACACCATATATTTT. Translation: CASSLFSQLSGNTIYF. J is TRBJ1-3 and V is TRBV13; no clear D gene. Germline loops: CDR1 PRHDT, CDR2 FYEKMQ (reference sequence). The CDR3 contains 16 residues. V was clipped by 2 bases and J by 0 bases, with 11 bases between them.

The gene calls are TRBV25-1 and TRBJ2-7; TRBD2 agrees at 8 bases. V trimming: 6 bases; J trimming: 3 bases; junction bases outside the gene matches: 7. The CDR3 contains 14 residues. The germline CDR1 and CDR2 sequences are MGHDK and SYGVNS. The CDR3 DNA reads TGTGCCAGCAGGCCGGGGGGGTCCTTCTACGAGCAGTACTTC. Residues: CASRPGGSFYEQYF.

The V and J genes are TRBV14 and TRBJ1-2; D may be TRBD1 (5 bases). This CDR3 is built from 13 residues. V was pared by 1 base and J by 5 bases, with 8 bases between. Looked up from germline, CDR1 is SGHDN and CDR2 is FVKESK. CDR3 in amino acids: CASSQARGYGYTF. The CDR3 region has the DNA TGTGCCAGCAGCCAAGCGCGGGGGTATGGCTACACCTTC.

This clone was counted only a few times. The V gene is TRBV6-6, the J gene TRBJ2-5; D call uncertain. The CDR3 contains 11 residues. Germline-derived CDR1 and CDR2 are MNHNY and SVGAGI (reference sequence). The V end lost 5 bases, the J end lost 2 bases, and 3 bases lay between the germline ends. CDR3 sequence (DNA): TGTGCCAGCAGTCCACAAGAGACCCAGTACTTC. Protein sequence: CASSPQETQYF.

The chain uses TRBV28 and TRBJ1-5; a possible D gene is TRBD1 (6 bases). With 7 bases removed from V and 6 bases from J, the gap between germline ends came to 10 bases. Germline V CDR1 and CDR2: MDHEN, SYDVKM. CDR3 length equals 12 residues. The CDR3 loop is CASTPGVQPQHF. The CDR3, as DNA: TGTGCCAGCACCCCAGGGGTTCAGCCCCAGCATTTT.

This clone has just a few counts. The V call is TRBV4-3, the J call TRBJ1-4; 9 bases match TRBD1. CDR3 length: 15 amino acids. The J segment lost 8 bases and the V segment lost 3 bases, leaving 7 bases of the junction unmatched. In germline, CDR1 is LGHNA, CDR2 YSLEER. The CDR3 nucleotides are TGCGCCAGCAGCCAGGGACAGGGAATCGGGGAAAAACTGTTTTTT. The encoded protein is CASSQGQGIGEKLFF.

The chain links TRBV7-2 to TRBJ2-3; the match to TRBD2 covers 8 bases. The CDR3 covers 15 residues. J lost 5 bases, V lost 5 bases, and 9 bases had no gene match. The germline CDR1 and CDR2 sequences are SGHTA and FQGNSA. This CDR3 reads CASSPQAGAQDTQYF. Here the CDR3 DNA reads TGTGCCAGCAGCCCCCAAGCGGGGGCCCAAGATACGCAGTATTTT.

This chain joins TRBV9 and TRBJ2-3; 7 positions agree with TRBD1. This CDR3 comprises 15 residues. Per the germline V gene, CDR1 is SGDLS and CDR2 is YYNGEE. V lost 0 bases, J lost 0 bases, and 1 base stayed unmatched. As DNA, the CDR3 is TGTGCCAGCAGCGTAGGACAGGGAAGCACAGATACGCAGTATTTT. It translates to CASSVGQGSTDTQYF.